A selection of T cell receptor beta chains follows, all from one sample in a study of immune heterogeneity within non-small cell lung tumors. TCRdb reprocessed the multiplex PCR reads with MiXCR, giving one entry per CDR3 protein. The table has some 22,000 distinct CDR3 sequences, around 28% seen once. The sequencing input was lung tumor tissue. The receptors stem from a man aged 40-49 years with non-small cell lung cancer. Both conserved end residues are part of each CDR3. A D gene is named only where the DNA matches it firmly. Clone size is shown for a subset of rows, as once, few, many or a class of expanded clone.

J gene	D gene	CDR3 length	clone size	V gene	CDR3 DNA	CDR3 protein
TRBJ2-7	TRBD1	13	many	TRBV27	TGTGCCAGCAGACAGGGGGAGAGCTACGAGCAGTACTTC	CASRQGESYEQYF
TRBJ2-5	.	12	.	TRBV2	TGTGCCACCGGGAGTATGAGAGAGACCCAGTACTTC	CATGSMRETQYF
TRBJ2-4	.	16	many	TRBV18	TGTGCCAGCTCACTAGGGACGACCGGGACGGGAAACATTCAGTACTTC	CASSLGTTGTGNIQYF
TRBJ1-5	.	15	few	TRBV10-3	TGTGCCATCAGCGAGCCGGGTGACGGAAATCAGCCCCAGCATTTT	CAISEPGDGNQPQHF
TRBJ2-7	TRBD2	15	many	TRBV11-3	TGTGCCAGCAGCTCCCCGTGGGGGGGGACCTACGAGCAGTACTTC	CASSSPWGGTYEQYF
TRBJ2-7	TRBD2	16	many	TRBV2	TGTGCCAGCACTGCCGGACTAGCGGGACGCTCCTACGAGCAGTACTTC	CASTAGLAGRSYEQYF
TRBJ2-7	TRBD2	16	many	TRBV14	TGTGCCAGCAGCCAATTACTAGCGGGGTCATCCTACGAGCAGTACTTC	CASSQLLAGSSYEQYF
TRBJ2-1	.	14	medium-sized	TRBV10-3	TGTGCCATCAGTGTGGAGGGGGCAGGGAATGAGCAGTTCTTC	CAISVEGAGNEQFF
TRBJ1-1	.	15	few	TRBV25-1	TGTGCCAGCAGTGAATGGGGAAAAGCGGAAGTTGAAGCTTTCTTT	CASSEWGKAEVEAFF
TRBJ1-3	.	17	many	TRBV9	TGTGCCAGCAGCGTAGCGCAGGCTGGGGTCGGTGGAAACACCATATATTTT	CASSVAQAGVGGNTIYF
TRBJ1-6	TRBD1	15	.	TRBV28	TGTGCCAGCAGTACCCCAGGGGGCGCAAATTCACCCCTCCACTTT	CASSTPGGANSPLHF
TRBJ1-4	TRBD1	16	many	TRBV11-2	TGTGCCAGCAGCGCAGGGGGTGGGGCATCCGGTGAAAAACTGTTTTTT	CASSAGGGASGEKLFF
TRBJ2-7	.	13	many	TRBV12-3/TRBV12-4	TGTGCCAGCAGTTTCCTAGGTACCTACGAGCAGTACTTC	CASSFLGTYEQYF
TRBJ2-4	TRBD1	15	.	TRBV10-3	TGTGCCATCAGTGTAGGGGGCGAGGGCAAAAACATTCAGTACTTC	CAISVGGEGKNIQYF
TRBJ1-1	.	11	.	TRBV18	TGTGCCAGCACCGAGACGCATGAAGCTAGCTTT	CASTETHEASF
TRBJ2-5	.	11	few	TRBV12-3/TRBV12-4	TGTGCCAGCAGCCCGCAAGAGACCCAGTACTTC	CASSPQETQYF
TRBJ1-2	.	11	.	TRBV7-9	TGTGTCCTGGAGGGAGGAGGGGGCTACACCTTC	CVLEGGGGYTF
TRBJ2-5	.	14	few	TRBV24-1	TGTGCCACCAGTGTCGGGACATTCCAAGAGACCCAGTACTTC	CATSVGTFQETQYF
TRBJ2-3	.	17	few	TRBV7-6	TGTGCCAGCAGCTTACGCGGGCGCAGCCCTAGCACAGATACGCAGTATTTT	CASSLRGRSPSTDTQYF
TRBJ2-1	.	16	.	TRBV4-3	TGCGCCAGCAGCCAAGTAAGGGGCAGGGGGGGAGTTGAGCAGTTCTTC	CASSQVRGRGGVEQFF
TRBJ1-1	TRBD1	14	medium-sized	TRBV10-3	TGTGCCATCAGGGGGACAGGGGAGGGCACTGAAGCTTTCTTT	CAIRGTGEGTEAFF
TRBJ2-5	TRBD1	15	many	TRBV7-6	TGTGCCAGCAGCTTAGCCCTCGCAGGGGGTCAGACCCAGTACTTC	CASSLALAGGQTQYF
TRBJ2-7	.	11	few	TRBV28	TGTGTTTCCGGCCCCGCCTACGAGCAGTACTTC	CVSGPAYEQYF
TRBJ2-7	TRBD1	16	many	TRBV6-1	TGTGCCAGCAGTCCCCGGCGACAGGGGGGCTATGGCGAGCAGTACTTC	CASSPRRQGGYGEQYF
TRBJ2-4	.	13	.	TRBV7-6	TGTGCCAGCAGCATTAACCGGAAAAACATTCAGTACTTC	CASSINRKNIQYF
TRBJ2-2	TRBD2	15	few	TRBV7-9	TGTGCCAGCAGCTTGGCGGGAGTGAACACCGGGGAGCTGTTTTTT	CASSLAGVNTGELFF
TRBJ1-6	.	18	few	TRBV30	TGTGCCTGGAGTGTCCGGGCAGGGGTGGCGAACTATAATTCACCCCTCCACTTT	CAWSVRAGVANYNSPLHF
TRBJ2-7	.	15	many	TRBV6-1	TGTGCCAGCAGTCTTTGGGCCGGGGGCTCCTACGAGCAGTACTTC	CASSLWAGGSYEQYF
TRBJ1-6	TRBD1	14	few	TRBV7-9	TGTGCCAGCAGCAAAACAGGGGATAATTCACCCCTCCACTTT	CASSKTGDNSPLHF
TRBJ2-7	.	12	many	TRBV5-1	TGCGCCAGCAGCTTGGAAGTGACGCGGCAGTACTTC	CASSLEVTRQYF
TRBJ1-1	.	14	many	TRBV2	TGTGCCAGCAGAGGAAGGGACTCAGATACTGAAGCTTTCTTT	CASRGRDSDTEAFF
TRBJ2-3	.	13	medium-sized	TRBV4-3	TGCGCCAGCAGCCCGGCCGAGCAGGGTACGCAGTATTTT	CASSPAEQGTQYF
TRBJ2-1	TRBD2	14	many	TRBV12-3/TRBV12-4	TGTGCCAGCAGTTTAGTGCTAGCGGGCAATGAGCAGTTCTTC	CASSLVLAGNEQFF
TRBJ1-1	.	15	.	TRBV9	TGTGCCAGCAGCCTCCACCATTTGGGATCCGCTGAAGCTTTCTTT	CASSLHHLGSAEAFF
TRBJ2-5	.	12	.	TRBV3-1	TGTGCCAGCAGCCAGCTGGGGGAGACCCAGTACTTC	CASSQLGETQYF
TRBJ2-2	TRBD2	18	few	TRBV4-3	TGCGCCAGCAGCCAGGGGGGACTAGCGGGAGGGCCGTCCGGGGAGCTGTTTTTT	CASSQGGLAGGPSGELFF
TRBJ2-7	TRBD1	14	medium-sized	TRBV6-1	TGTGCCAGCAGCGAGGGACAGATATCCTACGAGCAGTACTTC	CASSEGQISYEQYF
TRBJ1-1	.	13	.	TRBV15	TGTGCCACCAGCTCCAGAGTGAACACTGAAGCTTTCTTT	CATSSRVNTEAFF
TRBJ2-1	TRBD2	16	.	TRBV19	TGTGCCAGTAGTATCCGGGAGCGGGAGACCTACAATGAGCAGTTCTTC	CASSIRERETYNEQFF
TRBJ1-1	TRBD1	13	few	TRBV30	TGTGCCTGGTCCGACAGGGGGGACACTGAAGCTTTCTTT	CAWSDRGDTEAFF
TRBJ2-3	.	15	.	TRBV7-9	TGTGCCAGCAGCTTCCTGGGAGGCCGGGGAGATACGCAGTATTTT	CASSFLGGRGDTQYF
TRBJ2-7	TRBD2	16	many	TRBV5-1	TGCGCCAGCAGCCTTGGGACTAGCGAGATCTCCTACGAGCAGTACTTC	CASSLGTSEISYEQYF
TRBJ1-2	TRBD1	14	.	TRBV4-2	TGTGCCAGCAGCCAAGCACAGGGGGAGGCTGGCTACACCTTC	CASSQAQGEAGYTF
TRBJ2-1	TRBD2	15	.	TRBV12-5	TGTGCTAGTGGTTTGCTTAGCGGGGCCTTGGATGAGCAGTTCTTC	CASGLLSGALDEQFF
TRBJ2-7	.	14	.	TRBV5-1	TGCGCCGGCACTCACGGAGACGTCGGCTACGAGCAGTACTTC	CAGTHGDVGYEQYF
TRBJ2-7	.	14	many	TRBV7-2	TGTGCCAGCAGCTCCGACAGTAGCTCCTACGAGCAGTACTTC	CASSSDSSSYEQYF
TRBJ2-5	TRBD1	15	few	TRBV7-9	TGTGCCAGCAGCTTACTCGACAGGGCCGGGAAGACCCAGTACTTC	CASSLLDRAGKTQYF